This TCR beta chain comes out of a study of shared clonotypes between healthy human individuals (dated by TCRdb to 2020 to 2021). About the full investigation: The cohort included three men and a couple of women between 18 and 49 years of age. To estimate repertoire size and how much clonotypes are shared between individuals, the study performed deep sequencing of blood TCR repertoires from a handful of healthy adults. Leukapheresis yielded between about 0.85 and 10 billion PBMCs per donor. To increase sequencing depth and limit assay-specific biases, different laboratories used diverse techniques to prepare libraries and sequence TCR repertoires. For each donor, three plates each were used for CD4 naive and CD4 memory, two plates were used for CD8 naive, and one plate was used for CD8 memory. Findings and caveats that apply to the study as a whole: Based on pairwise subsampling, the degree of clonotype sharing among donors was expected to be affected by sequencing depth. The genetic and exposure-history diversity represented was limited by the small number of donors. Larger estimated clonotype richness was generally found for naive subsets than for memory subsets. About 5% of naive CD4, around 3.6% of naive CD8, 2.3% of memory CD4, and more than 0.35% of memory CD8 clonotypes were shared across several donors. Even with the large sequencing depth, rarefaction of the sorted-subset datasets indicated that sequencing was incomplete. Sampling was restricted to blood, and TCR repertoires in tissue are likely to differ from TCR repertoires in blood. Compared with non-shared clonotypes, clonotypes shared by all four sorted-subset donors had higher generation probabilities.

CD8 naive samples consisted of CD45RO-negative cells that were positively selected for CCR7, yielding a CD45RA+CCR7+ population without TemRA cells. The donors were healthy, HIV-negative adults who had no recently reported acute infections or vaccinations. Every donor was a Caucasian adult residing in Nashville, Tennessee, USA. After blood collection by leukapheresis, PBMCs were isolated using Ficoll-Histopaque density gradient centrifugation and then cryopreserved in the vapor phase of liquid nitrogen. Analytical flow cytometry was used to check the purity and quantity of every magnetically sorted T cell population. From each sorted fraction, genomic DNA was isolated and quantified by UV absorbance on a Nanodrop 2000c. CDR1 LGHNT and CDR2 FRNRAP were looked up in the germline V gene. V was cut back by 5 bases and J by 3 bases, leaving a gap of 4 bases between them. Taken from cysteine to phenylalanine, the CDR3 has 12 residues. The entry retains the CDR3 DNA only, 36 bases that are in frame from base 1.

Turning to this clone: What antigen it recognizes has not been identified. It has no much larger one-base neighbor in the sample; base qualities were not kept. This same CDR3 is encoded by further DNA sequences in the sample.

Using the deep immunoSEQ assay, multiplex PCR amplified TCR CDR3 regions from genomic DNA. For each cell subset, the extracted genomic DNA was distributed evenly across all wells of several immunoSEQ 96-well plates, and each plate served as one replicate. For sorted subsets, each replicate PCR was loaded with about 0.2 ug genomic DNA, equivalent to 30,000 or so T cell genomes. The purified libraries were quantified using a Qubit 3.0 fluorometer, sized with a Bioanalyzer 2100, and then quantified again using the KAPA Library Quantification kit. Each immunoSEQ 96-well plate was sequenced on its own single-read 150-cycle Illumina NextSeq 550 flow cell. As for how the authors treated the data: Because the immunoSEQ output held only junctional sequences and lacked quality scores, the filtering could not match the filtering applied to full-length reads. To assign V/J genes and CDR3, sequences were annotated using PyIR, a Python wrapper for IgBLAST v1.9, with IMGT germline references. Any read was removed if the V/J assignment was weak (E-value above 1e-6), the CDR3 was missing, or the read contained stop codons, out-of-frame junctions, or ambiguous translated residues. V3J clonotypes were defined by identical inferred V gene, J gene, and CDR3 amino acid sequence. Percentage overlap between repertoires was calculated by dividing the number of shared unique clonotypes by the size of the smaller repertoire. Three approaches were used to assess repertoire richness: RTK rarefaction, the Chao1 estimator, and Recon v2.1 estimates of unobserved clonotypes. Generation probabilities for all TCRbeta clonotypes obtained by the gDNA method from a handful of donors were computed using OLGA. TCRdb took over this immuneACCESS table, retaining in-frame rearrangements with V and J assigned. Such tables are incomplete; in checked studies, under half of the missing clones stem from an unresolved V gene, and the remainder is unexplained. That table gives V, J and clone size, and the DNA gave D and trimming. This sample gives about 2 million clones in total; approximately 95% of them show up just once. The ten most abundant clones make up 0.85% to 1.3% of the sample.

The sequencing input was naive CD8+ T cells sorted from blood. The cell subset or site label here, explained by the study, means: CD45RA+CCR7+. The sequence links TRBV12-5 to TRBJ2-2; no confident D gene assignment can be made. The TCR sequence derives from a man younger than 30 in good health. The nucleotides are TGTGCTAGTGGTCCCTACACCGGGGAGCTGTTTTTT. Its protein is CASGPYTGELFF.